This is a list of T cell receptor beta chains from one sample in a study of beta chain features in type 1 diabetes. Measured with immunoSEQ multiplex PCR; TCRdb has only the in-frame clones, and not every one. The table records 400,000 or so clones, 8.5% to 10% of them present only once. The sample taken for sequencing was central memory CD4+ T cells from blood. The receptors here all came from a man aged 25 to 40 with type 1 diabetes. CDR3s include the opening cysteine and the closing phenylalanine or tryptophan.

V gene | CDR3 protein
TRBV7-3 | CASSPGSSYNEQFF
TRBV6-5 | CASRPQARNEKLFF
TRBV19 | CATQGHRGRIGKLFF
TRBV9 | CASSVVTGGLGTEAFF
TRBV14 | CASSPGQNYGYTF
TRBV7-2 | CASSFDLGIQYF
TRBV27 | CASRRDRPMNTEAFF
TRBV28 | CASSTPTGDSFNQPQHF
TRBV6-1 | CASSQEGFVTDTQYF
TRBV28 | CASSLPGSQETQYF
TRBV30 | CAWSVYNEQFF
TRBV30 | CAWSVRGLAGGTTQYF
TRBV19 | CASNDGPTTDTQYF
TRBV6-1 | CASRIYYEQYF
TRBV7-2 | CASSLLEGQPQHF
TRBV4-1 | CASSRPDREGEGLFF
TRBV7-3 | CASSPTQGGGYTF
TRBV7-2 | CASSSAHRDRVSGANVLTF
TRBV10-3 | CAISSNSYEQYF
TRBV6-4 | CASSRGNTDTQYF
TRBV28 | CASSRGGTGGYTF
TRBV10-3 | CAIRTSGSGAGELFF
TRBV5-1 | CASSLGGNQETQYF
TRBV5-1 | CASNPAGGSNEKLFF
TRBV18 | CASSPDQETQYF
TRBV7-2 | CASSFRAGAGTDTQYF
TRBV4-1 | CASSQVRGDTQYF
TRBV7-2 | CASSLFLAGNTGELFF
TRBV27 | CASSSPPATIHNEQFF
TRBV18 | CASSPPSQETQYF
TRBV7-2 | CASSFGTSGRAENIQYF